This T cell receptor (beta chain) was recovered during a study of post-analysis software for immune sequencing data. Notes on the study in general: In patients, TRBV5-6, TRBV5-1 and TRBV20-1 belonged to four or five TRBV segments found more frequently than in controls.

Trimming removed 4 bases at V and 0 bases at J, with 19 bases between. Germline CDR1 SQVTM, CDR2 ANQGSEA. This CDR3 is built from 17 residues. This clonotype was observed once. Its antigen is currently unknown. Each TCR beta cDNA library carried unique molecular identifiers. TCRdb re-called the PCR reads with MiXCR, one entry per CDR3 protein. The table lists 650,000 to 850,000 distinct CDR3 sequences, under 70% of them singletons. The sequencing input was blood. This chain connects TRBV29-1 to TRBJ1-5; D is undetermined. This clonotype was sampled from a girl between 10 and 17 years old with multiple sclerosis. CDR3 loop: CSVGFLRGVYSNQPQHF. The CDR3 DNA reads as TGCAGCGTTGGTTTTTTGCGGGGAGTATATAGCAATCAGCCCCAGCATTTT.